One and the same sample provided the 24 T cell receptor beta chains below, sequenced in a study of beta chain features in type 1 diabetes. Their antigen targets remain unknown. Sequenced material consisted of expressed TCRB transcripts (all of the isolated RNA was reverse transcribed). Repertoires were generated with immunoSEQ multiplex PCR, while TCRdb's copy carries only in-frame clones and drops some. This table has 600,000 to 700,000 clones, 10% to 15% appearing once. Study observations and caveats: Type 1 diabetes patients had TCRB CDR3s that were shorter (moderately but significantly so) in all four CD4+ subsets.

Sequenced material: naive CD4+ T cells from blood. Receptors were obtained from a man aged 18 to 29 with type 1 diabetes.

This clone was counted a few times. This chain's CDR3 is CASSGTETYEQYF. CDR3 DNA: TGTGCCAGCAGTGGGACGGAGACCTACGAGCAGTACTTC. The chain joins TRBV6-5 to TRBJ2-7; D assignment may be TRBD1 or TRBD2 (5 bases each). V gave up 5 bases and J gave up 2 bases, with 10 bases separating them. Germline V gene lookup returns CDR1 MNHEY and CDR2 SVGAGI. There are 13 residues in the CDR3.

This clone was observed a handful of times. The chain carries TRBV10-3 and TRBJ2-3, with 7 bases matching TRBD1. Losses at the gene ends were 10 bases for V and 2 bases for J; bases not matched to a gene: 12. The CDR3 is 15 amino acids. The germline V gene encodes CDR1 ENHRY and CDR2 SYGVKD. CDR3 loop: CATLTRDRYTDTQYF. CDR3 DNA: TGTGCCACCCTAACCCGGGACAGATACACAGATACGCAGTATTTT.

This clone has a handful of counts. The J gene is TRBJ1-1, the V gene TRBV7-9; 7 bases are shared with TRBD1. The J segment lost 1 base and the V segment lost 4 bases, leaving 9 bases of the junction unmatched. CDR3 length: 16 amino acids. Germline V lookup: CDR1 SEHNR, CDR2 FQNEAQ (reference sequence). The CDR3, as DNA: TGTGCCAGCAGCTCGGCCAGGACAGGCCCGAACACTGAAGCTTTCTTT. Encoded protein: CASSSARTGPNTEAFF.

The rearrangement links TRBV7-2 to TRBJ2-7, with a weak D call TRBD1 (5 bases). Trimming shortened V by 2 bases and J by 0 bases, and 11 bases separated the two germline ends. From germline, CDR1 is SGHTA and CDR2 FQGNSA. The CDR3 sequence is 15 residues long. The chain's CDR3 is CASSLLGHRSYEQYF. In DNA form, the CDR3 reads TGTGCCAGCAGCTTATTGGGGCATCGCTCCTACGAGCAGTACTTC.

Only a few counts were recorded for this clone. DNA of the CDR3: TGTGCCAGCAGTCACAGACAGGGCCCCTACGAGCAGTACTTC. As protein: CASSHRQGPYEQYF. The rearrangement links TRBV2 to TRBJ2-7; 7 bases are shared with TRBD1. V lost 5 bases and J lost 2; bases outside the gene matches: 6. Germline V gene lookup returns CDR1 SNHLY and CDR2 FYNNEI. The CDR3 is made up of 14 amino acids.

This clone was detected only a few times. The V and J genes are TRBV5-1 and TRBJ1-1, with 8 bases identical to TRBD1. CDR3 length equals 16 residues. From germline, CDR1 is SGHRS and CDR2 YFSETQ. V shed 0 bases, J shed 2 bases, and the junction held 6 bases outside the gene matches. CDR3 residues: CASSLALDRVNTEAFF. The CDR3 DNA follows: TGCGCCAGCAGCTTGGCCCTGGACAGGGTAAACACTGAAGCTTTCTTT.

The rearrangement uses TRBV30 and TRBJ1-2; D unclear. The germline V gene has CDR1 GTSNPN and CDR2 SVGIG (reference sequence). Trimming removed 3 bases at V and 5 bases at J, with 10 bases between. The CDR3 spans 12 residues. CDR3 sequence: CAWSGWLYGYTF. The CDR3 nucleotides read TGTGCCTGGAGCGGTTGGCTTTATGGCTACACCTTC.

This clone showed up just a few times. The V and J genes are TRBV9 and TRBJ1-6; D may be TRBD1 (5 bases). CDR3 size: 11 residues. Germline values: CDR1 SGDLS, CDR2 YYNGEE. Trimming left V 7 bases short and J 14 bases short, with 13 bases between. CDR3 sequence: CASGQGLTLHF. CDR3 in DNA: TGTGCCAGCGGGCAGGGCCTCACCCTCCACTTT. Complete variable domain (other parts from reference TRBV9 and TRBJ1-6): DSGVTQTPKHLITATGQRVTLRCSPRSGDLSVYWYQQSLDQGLQFLIQYYNGEERAKGNILERFSAQQFPDLHSELNLSSLELGDSALYFCASGQGLTLHFGNGTRLTVT.

This clone was detected only a few times. V gene TRBV4-1 combines with J gene TRBJ2-1; 8 bases match TRBD2. Trimming removed 0 bases from V and 9 bases from J; junction bases left unmatched: 13. Germline V gene data show CDR1 as MGHRA and CDR2 as YSYEKL. This CDR3 region has 17 residues. The CDR3 sequence is CASSQDVGSGVYREQFF. CDR3 in DNA: TGCGCCAGCAGCCAAGATGTGGGTAGCGGGGTCTATCGTGAGCAGTTCTTC.

This clone was seen only a few times. The rearrangement links TRBV6-4 to TRBJ2-2, with D possibly being TRBD2 (6 bases). Germline CDR1 MRHNA, CDR2 SNTAGT. Trimming shortened V by 3 bases and J by 4 bases, and 9 bases separated the two germline ends. The CDR3 consists of 14 residues. The CDR3 DNA reads as TGTGCCAGCAGTGAGGCGGGGTTCACCGGGGAGCTGTTTTTT. Its translation is CASSEAGFTGELFF.

This clone was found a few times. V and J are TRBV7-2 and TRBJ2-1, with 10 nucleotides matching TRBD2. Germline V lookup: CDR1 SGHTA, CDR2 FQGNSA. The CDR3 is 15 amino acids. V lost 2 bases and J lost 5; bases outside the gene matches: 3. Here the CDR3 DNA reads TGTGCCAGCAGCTTATTGGGACTAGCGCACAATGAGCAGTTCTTC. Protein product: CASSLLGLAHNEQFF.

The chain combines TRBV7-7 with TRBJ2-2; the match to TRBD1 covers 8 bases. V lost 2 bases, J lost 5 bases, and 4 bases stayed unmatched. The length of the CDR3 is 15 residues. Germline loops: CDR1 SSHAT, CDR2 FNYEAQ (reference sequence). The CDR3 bases are TGTGCCAGCAGCTTACTGGACAGGGCAACCGGGGAGCTGTTTTTT. Its protein is CASSLLDRATGELFF.

J is TRBJ1-5 and V is TRBV7-9, with D hard to call. Germline V CDR1 and CDR2: SEHNR, FQNEAQ (reference sequence). V lost 6 bases and J 6 bases, leaving 15 bases between the germline ends. The length of the CDR3 is 14 residues. The CDR3 here is CASSRKGEPQPQHF. Written as DNA, the CDR3 is TGTGCCAGCAGTCGTAAAGGAGAACCTCAGCCCCAGCATTTT.

A note on this clone: The sample holds other DNA sequences that translate to the same CDR3. This chain links TRBV4-2 with TRBJ2-1; 8 bases map to TRBD1. Germline CDR1 LGHNA, CDR2 YNFKEQ. Losses at the gene ends were 0 bases for V and 0 bases for J; bases not matched to a gene: 4. The CDR3 covers 17 residues. The CDR3 region is CASSQDRTGSSYNEQFF. The CDR3, as DNA: TGTGCCAGCAGCCAAGATAGGACAGGGAGCTCCTACAATGAGCAGTTCTTC.

Only a few counts were recorded for this clone. This chain uses TRBV25-1 with TRBJ1-3, with D possibly TRBD1 on 5 matching bases. CDR3 length: 14 amino acids. Germline loops: CDR1 MGHDK, CDR2 SYGVNS. V was pared by 5 bases and J by 0 bases, with 8 bases between. The DNA for the CDR3 is TGTGCCAGCAGTCCCACAGGCTCTGGAAACACCATATATTTT. Protein product: CASSPTGSGNTIYF.

This clone showed up just a few times. The chain uses TRBV27 and TRBJ2-3; TRBD1 matches 9 bases. The V gene's germline CDR1 is MNHEY and CDR2 SMNVEV (reference sequence). V lost 6 bases, J lost 1 base, and 8 bases stayed unmatched. There are 16 residues in the CDR3. In DNA form, the CDR3 reads TGTGCCAGCAGACCAAACCGGGACAGGGGCACAGATACGCAGTATTTT. Translated, it gives CASRPNRDRGTDTQYF.

This clone was detected only a few times. V gene TRBV5-1 combines with J gene TRBJ1-1; TRBD1 is a possible D gene (6 bases). The CDR3 has 14 amino acids. The ends were cut back, 0 bases at V and 1 base at J, with 7 bases in the middle. Germline V CDR1 and CDR2: SGHRS, YFSETQ. The CDR3 sequence is CASSLDRENTEAFF. In nucleotides, the CDR3 is TGCGCCAGCAGCTTGGACAGGGAGAACACTGAAGCTTTCTTT.

The chain joins TRBV27 to TRBJ2-3; possible D gene TRBD2, 6 bases. Germline V gene lookup returns CDR1 MNHEY and CDR2 SMNVEV (reference sequence). The V end lost 5 bases, the J end lost 7 bases, and 16 bases lay between the germline ends. CDR3 length equals 14 residues. CDR3 bases: TGTGCCAGCAGTCGCACTAGCAACACCAATACGCAGTATTTT. Encoded protein: CASSRTSNTNTQYF.

The genes are TRBV6-6 and TRBJ2-5; 7 bases line up with TRBD1. CDR1 and CDR2 from the germline V gene are MNHNY and SVGAGI (reference sequence). The CDR3 is made up of 14 amino acids. V was clipped by 5 bases and J by 1 base; unmatched bases: 4. CDR3 in amino acids: CASSPGQLQETQYF. The CDR3 DNA reads as TGTGCCAGCAGTCCGGGACAGCTCCAAGAGACCCAGTACTTC.

This clone appeared a few times. The chain uses TRBV6-6 and TRBJ1-6; D is unclear. The V gene lost 11 bases and the J gene lost 7 bases, with 15 bases spanning the gap. Germline V gene lookup returns CDR1 MNHNY and CDR2 SVGAGI (reference sequence). The CDR3 spans 13 residues. In DNA, the CDR3 is TGTGCCGCAACGGAAAATGGGAATTCACCCCTCCACTTT. It specifies CAATENGNSPLHF.

This clone was picked up a small number of times. Relative to the germline gene, one junction end is altered; a read error may explain this. V and J are TRBV7-2 and TRBJ2-5, with D possibly matching TRBD1 (6 bases). The germline gives CDR1 SGHTA, CDR2 FQGNSA. CDR3 length: 15 amino acids. The CDR3 region is CASSSLTGRQEPQYF. In DNA, the CDR3 is TGTGCCAGCAGCTCTTTAACAGGGCGCCAAGAGCCCCAGTACTTC. Together with reference TRBV7-2 and TRBJ2-5, the CDR3 gives the full variable domain: GAGVSQSPSNKVTEKGKDVELRCDPISGHTALYWYRQSLGQGLEFLIYFQGNSAPDKSGLPSDRFSAERTGGSVSTLTIQRTQQEDSAVYLCASSSLTGRQEPQYFGPGTRLLVL.

Details on this clone: One junction end does not reproduce the germline sequence, and a read error may be involved. V usage is TRBV6-1 and J usage is TRBJ2-1; D perhaps matches TRBD2 (5 bases). Germline CDR1 is MNHNS and CDR2 is SASEGT. The length of the CDR3 is 16 residues. This CDR3 reads CAISESAPRGYNEQFF. The CDR3 nucleotides are TGTGCCATCAGTGAATCAGCCCCCCGGGGTTACAATGAGCAGTTCTTC.

This clone was counted only a few times. The chain has TRBV10-3 and TRBJ2-3; D possibly corresponds to TRBD2 (6 bases). The CDR3 sequence is 15 residues long. V lost 3 bases and J lost 3, with 13 bases in between. Germline values: CDR1 ENHRY, CDR2 SYGVKD. The chain's CDR3 is CAISEGTPHTDTQYF. The CDR3 nucleotides are TGTGCCATCAGTGAAGGGACTCCGCATACAGATACGCAGTATTTT.

V and J are TRBV18 and TRBJ1-2; weak D call: TRBD1 (5 bases). The V and J ends lost 0 bases and 4 bases respectively, with 18 bases between them. The CDR3 totals 17 residues. Germline loops: CDR1 KGHSH, CDR2 LQKENI. The CDR3 sequence is CASSPPNPLSGTYGYTF. The DNA for the CDR3 is TGTGCCAGCTCACCACCGAACCCTCTATCAGGGACCTATGGCTACACCTTC.